What follows are 32 T cell receptor beta chains derived from one specimen sequenced in a study of T cell responses to AZD1222 COVID-19 vaccine. Clones were sequenced by immunoSEQ multiplex PCR, and TCRdb holds only the in-frame ones, with some missing. The sample comprises some 150,000 clones, about 92% of which are singletons, and about 3.6% rests with the top ten. This sample comprised peripheral blood, obtained 28 days after the second AZD1222 dose. These receptor sequences come from an adult who received the AZD1222 COVID-19 vaccine.

The chain uses TRBV6-4 and TRBJ2-3; the match to TRBD2 covers 10 bases. The CDR3 runs 16 residues. Per germline, CDR1 MRHNA and CDR2 SNTAGT. Trimming took 2 bases from V and 0 from J; bases not matched to a gene: 2. Here the CDR3 reads CASSDRTSGSTDTQYF. The DNA for the CDR3 is TGTGCCAGCAGTGACCGGACTAGCGGTAGCACAGATACGCAGTATTTT.

The rearrangement links TRBV6-6 to TRBJ2-7, with D unclear. This CDR3 region has 13 residues. Trimming took off 1 base at V and 5 bases at J, with 9 bases between the two ends. Germline V gene sequence: CDR1 MNHNY, CDR2 SVGAGI (reference sequence). The CDR3 coding sequence is TGTGCCAGCAGTTACTTAAATTGGCACGAGCAGTACTTC. Encoded protein: CASSYLNWHEQYF.

The J gene is TRBJ1-2, the V gene TRBV6-5, with no clear D. V dropped 0 bases and J dropped 0 bases, with 8 bases sitting between them. CDR1 and CDR2 (germline): MNHEY, SVGAGI. The CDR3 has 15 residues. The CDR3 here is CASSYSSETNYGYTF. CDR3 sequence (DNA): TGTGCCAGCAGTTACTCTAGTGAGACTAACTATGGCTACACCTTC.

The DNA for the CDR3 is TGTGCCAGCAGCCAAGTTGGTTGGACCCGGGACCGAGTTAATTCACCCCTCCACTTT. Translated: CASSQVGWTRDRVNSPLHF. The V gene is TRBV5-5, the J gene TRBJ1-6; the D gene is possibly TRBD1 (5 bases). V was cut by 4 bases and J by 6 bases, with 26 bases left in between. The CDR3 covers 19 residues. Per germline, CDR1 SGHKS and CDR2 YYEKEE (reference sequence).

J is TRBJ2-1 and V is TRBV10-3, with TRBD2 matching over 14 bases. The germline gives CDR1 ENHRY, CDR2 SYGVKD. The junction had 4 bases not matched to a gene; V was cut back by 10 bases and J by 8 bases. The CDR3 length is 13 residues. The CDR3 sequence: CATMGLAGDEQFF. CDR3 sequence (DNA): TGTGCCACCATGGGACTAGCGGGAGATGAGCAGTTCTTC.

The rearrangement joins TRBV4-1 to TRBJ1-5, with D hard to call. Germline CDR1 MGHRA, CDR2 YSYEKL. CDR3 size: 15 residues. Trimming pared 3 bases from V and 2 bases from J, leaving 11 bases between. DNA of the CDR3: TGCGCCAGCAGCCAGCCGGTGTGGGGCAATCAGCCCCAGCATTTT. Translation gives CASSQPVWGNQPQHF.

CDR3 DNA sequence: TGTGCCAGCAGCTTGGCGGGGATGGTCGCAGACCAAGAGACCCAGTACTTC. It codes for CASSLAGMVADQETQYF. V and J are TRBV5-8 and TRBJ2-5, with a possible D match to TRBD2 (5 bases). The CDR3 is made up of 17 amino acids. Trimming removed 0 bases from V and 0 bases from J, with 15 bases in between. Germline CDR1 and CDR2: SGHTS and YDEGEE. Full variable domain (outside the CDR3, taken from reference TRBV5-8 and TRBJ2-5): EAGVTQSPTHLIKTRGQQATLRCSPISGHTSVYWYQQALGLGLQFLLWYDEGEERNRGNFPPRFSGRQFPNYSSELNVNALELEDSALYLCASSLAGMVADQETQYFGPGTRLLVL.

This chain uses TRBV5-6 with TRBJ2-7; 7 nucleotides match TRBD2. Trimming took 0 bases from V and 4 from J; bases not matched to a gene: 4. This CDR3 has 14 amino acids. Germline CDR1 reads SGHDT; CDR2 reads YYEEEE. CDR3 loop: CASSLGGSIYEQYF. The DNA for the CDR3 is TGTGCCAGCAGCTTGGGCGGGAGCATTTACGAGCAGTACTTC.

V and J are TRBV5-1 and TRBJ2-2; D is ambiguous. The CDR3 covers 14 residues. The V gene lost 3 bases and the J gene lost 3 bases, with 9 bases spanning the gap. The germline gives CDR1 SGHRS, CDR2 YFSETQ. This CDR3 is CASSSGRHTGELFF. CDR3 bases: TGCGCCAGCAGCTCTGGACGGCACACCGGGGAGCTGTTTTTT.

Note on this clone: At one boundary the junction diverges from the germline segment, which might be a read error. This chain connects TRBV5-6 to TRBJ2-3; D unresolved. This CDR3 is 15 amino acids long. The V gene's germline CDR1 is SGHDT and CDR2 YYEEEE. CDR3 DNA sequence: TGTGCCAGCAGGTTGGCGTCCGGGTACACAGATACGCAGTATTTT. Its translation is CASRLASGYTDTQYF.

The chain carries TRBV19 and TRBJ1-4; no clear D gene. Germline values: CDR1 LNHDA, CDR2 SQIVND (reference sequence). The CDR3 runs 14 residues. Trimming left V 3 bases short and J 5 bases short, with 10 bases between. CDR3 in DNA: TGTGCCAGTAGTATTTGGCAGGACAATGAAAAACTGTTTTTT. Protein: CASSIWQDNEKLFF. The full variable domain, its missing parts supplied by reference TRBV19 and TRBJ1-4, is DGGITQSPKYLFRKEGQNVTLSCEQNLNHDAMYWYRQDPGQGLRLIYYSQIVNDFQKGDIAEGYSVSREKKESFPLTVTSAQKNPTAFYLCASSIWQDNEKLFFGSGTQLSVL.

This clone was detected only once. V usage is TRBV15 and J usage is TRBJ1-1; D gene unclear. V was trimmed by 0 bases and J by 5 bases, leaving 10 bases between them. CDR3 size: 14 residues. Looked up from germline, CDR1 is LNHNV and CDR2 is YYDKDF (reference sequence). Written as DNA, the CDR3 is TGTGCCACCAGCAGAGACTCCCACGGGACTGAAGCTTTCTTT. Its translation is CATSRDSHGTEAFF.

The chain carries TRBV27 and TRBJ1-6; maybe TRBD1 (5 bases). V dropped 1 base and J dropped 7 bases, with 23 bases sitting between them. The V gene's germline CDR1 is MNHEY and CDR2 SMNVEV (reference sequence). The CDR3 runs to 19 residues. The CDR3 DNA reads as TGTGCCAGCAGTTTATTCGCGGGGCAGCAAGGCCTTGGGAATTCACCCCTCCACTTT. Translation gives CASSLFAGQQGLGNSPLHF.

The genes are TRBV28 and TRBJ2-1; 12 nucleotides agree with TRBD2. There are 14 residues in the CDR3. CDR1 is MDHEN and CDR2 is SYDVKM in the germline V gene. V lost 5 bases to trimming and J lost 9 bases; unmatched junction nucleotides: 5. The CDR3 nucleotides read TGTGCCAGCAGTCGACTAGCGGGAGTTAGTGAGCAGTTCTTC. This translates into CASSRLAGVSEQFF.

The CDR3 spells CASSDRGRDEKLFF. CDR3 nucleotide sequence: TGTGCCAGCAGCGACAGGGGGCGCGATGAAAAACTGTTTTTT. J is TRBJ1-4 and V is TRBV6-5; 10 nucleotides agree with TRBD1. CDR3 length: 14 amino acids. J lost 6 bases, V lost 6 bases, and 4 bases had no gene match. Germline V gives CDR1 MNHEY, CDR2 SVGAGI.

The chain employs TRBV6-2 or TRBV6-3 and TRBJ2-5, with D possibly matching TRBD2 (6 bases). The ends were cut back, 5 bases at V and 4 bases at J, with 11 bases in the middle. Germline values: CDR1 MNHEY, CDR2 SVGEGT. The CDR3 covers 13 residues. CDR3 coding DNA: TGTGCCAGCAGTGATCCGGGACTAGAGACCCAGTACTTC. Encoded protein: CASSDPGLETQYF.

The chain recombines TRBV28 with TRBJ2-3; unclear D gene. Germline CDR1 reads MDHEN; CDR2 reads SYDVKM. The V end lost 11 bases, the J end lost 6 bases, and 15 bases lay between the germline ends. The CDR3 runs 12 residues. CDR3: CALGPARDTQYF. CDR3 DNA sequence: TGTGCCTTGGGTCCCGCGCGGGATACGCAGTATTTT.

This chain uses TRBV6-5 with TRBJ2-7; 7 bases map to TRBD1. CDR1 is MNHEY and CDR2 is SVGAGI in the germline V gene. CDR3 length: 14 amino acids. The V segment lost 0 bases and the J segment 4 bases; nucleotides outside the gene matches: 3. This CDR3 reads CASSYSRQGYEQYF. CDR3 nucleotide sequence: TGTGCCAGCAGTTACTCTCGACAGGGTTACGAGCAGTACTTC.

V usage is TRBV6-5 and J usage is TRBJ2-7, with D hard to call. Germline values: CDR1 MNHEY, CDR2 SVGAGI. The CDR3 is 13 amino acids. Trimming removed 2 bases from V and 3 bases from J, with 8 bases in between. The DNA of the CDR3 is TGTGCCAGCAGTTACGCTCTGGGCTACGAGCAGTACTTC. Translated: CASSYALGYEQYF.

The chain couples TRBV27 to TRBJ2-7, with D unresolved. This CDR3 is built from 11 residues. V was shortened by 6 bases and J by 7 bases, with 10 bases between the two germline ends. CDR1 is MNHEY and CDR2 is SMNVEV in the germline V gene (reference sequence). Here the CDR3 DNA reads TGTGCCAGCAGCCGTTCTCAAGAGCAGTACTTC. Protein: CASSRSQEQYF.

The chain couples TRBV5-1 to TRBJ2-7; 7 bases are shared with TRBD1. The CDR3 length is 13 residues. Germline-derived CDR1 and CDR2 are SGHRS and YFSETQ. V dropped 4 bases and J dropped 5; count of bases not matched to a gene: 6. The CDR3 DNA is TGCGCCAGCAGCCTGACAGGGAGCCACGAGCAGTACTTC. This translates into CASSLTGSHEQYF.

The chain joins TRBV12-3 or TRBV12-4 to TRBJ1-5; D is ambiguous. The CDR3 loop spans 12 amino acids. The V and J ends lost 5 bases and 5 bases respectively, with 7 bases between them. The CDR3 bases are TGTGCCAGCAGTCCGGGATATCAGCCCCAGCATTTT. Its protein is CASSPGYQPQHF.

The table lists this clone with a few counts. V is TRBV27 and J is TRBJ2-1; D is unresolved. CDR1 is MNHEY and CDR2 is SMNVEV in the germline V gene (reference sequence). With 7 bases removed from V and 9 bases from J, the gap between germline ends came to 16 bases. The CDR3 runs 13 residues. This CDR3 is CASMSLVVAEQFF. In DNA, the CDR3 is TGTGCCAGCATGTCGCTAGTCGTCGCTGAGCAGTTCTTC.

The chain joins TRBV10-2 to TRBJ2-2; 7 positions match TRBD2. The CDR3 spans 14 residues. Germline CDR1 WSHSY, CDR2 SAAADI. J was trimmed by 1 base and V by 10 bases; bases with no gene match: 6. CDR3 nucleotides: TGCGCCACAAGGGAGGGAGGGAACACCGGGGAGCTGTTTTTT. This gives the protein CATREGGNTGELFF.

The chain has TRBV27 and TRBJ2-3; 7 bases align to TRBD2. The CDR3 spans 16 residues. Germline CDR1 reads MNHEY; CDR2 reads SMNVEV (reference sequence). The trim removed 5 bases at V and 5 bases at J, leaving 13 bases unmatched. The CDR3 sequence: CASSTLHREAGDTQYF. The CDR3 DNA reads TGTGCCAGCAGTACCCTTCATCGGGAGGCCGGAGATACGCAGTATTTT.

This rearrangement joins TRBV27 to TRBJ2-7; D uncertain. The CDR3 extends over 14 amino acids. V shed 3 bases and J shed 3 bases, with 12 bases lying between them. The germline gives CDR1 MNHEY, CDR2 SMNVEV (reference sequence). CDR3 in DNA: TGTGCCAGCAGTTTCGGTGGGGAAAACTACGAGCAGTACTTC. This codes for CASSFGGENYEQYF.

This clone appeared a single time. The chain recombines TRBV5-1 with TRBJ2-5; 7 positions agree with TRBD1. Unmatched junction bases numbered 1, after V lost 0 bases and J lost 2 bases. Germline assignment: CDR1 SGHRS and CDR2 YFSETQ. This CDR3 region has 14 residues. DNA of the CDR3: TGCGCCAGCAGCTTGGGCAGGGGGCAAGAGACCCAGTACTTC. This gives the protein CASSLGRGQETQYF. The whole variable domain, remainder taken from reference TRBV5-1 and TRBJ2-5, is KAGVTQTPRYLIKTRGQQVTLSCSPISGHRSVSWYQQTPGQGLQFLFEYFSETQRNKGNFPGRFSGRQFSNSRSEMNVSTLELGDSALYLCASSLGRGQETQYFGPGTRLLVL.

This chain links TRBV18 with TRBJ2-5, with a weak D call TRBD1 (6 bases). Germline V lookup: CDR1 KGHSH, CDR2 LQKENI. The CDR3 sequence is 15 residues long. Trimming stripped 6 bases from V and 2 bases from J, with 16 bases between. DNA of the CDR3: TGTGCCAGCTCCCAGGGCGAGGGGGTTCAAGAGACCCAGTACTTC. Amino acid sequence: CASSQGEGVQETQYF.

V and J are TRBV24-1 and TRBJ2-5; possibly TRBD1 for D (6 bases). The V and J ends lost 3 bases and 1 base respectively, with 14 bases between them. Germline-derived CDR1 and CDR2 are KGHDR and SFDVKD. This CDR3 comprises 16 residues. For the CDR3, the DNA is TGTGCCACCAGTGATAAAGCAGGGGCCCCCCAAGAGACCCAGTACTTC. Protein product: CATSDKAGAPQETQYF.

V gene TRBV4-1 combines with J gene TRBJ2-5; D perhaps matches TRBD2 (5 bases). The CDR3 length is 13 residues. V lost 4 bases and J 1 base, leaving 7 bases between the germline ends. From germline, CDR1 is MGHRA and CDR2 YSYEKL. The CDR3 region is CASSLRGQETQYF. The CDR3 DNA follows: TGCGCCAGCAGCCTCCGGGGCCAAGAGACCCAGTACTTC.

The rearrangement uses TRBV29-1 and TRBJ2-7; tentatively, D is TRBD1 (6 bases). The CDR3 has 14 residues. V was cut by 4 bases and J by 2 bases, with 15 bases left in between. The germline V gene encodes CDR1 SQVTM and CDR2 ANQGSEA. Here the CDR3 reads CSVGGPGNPYEQYF. CDR3 in DNA: TGCAGCGTTGGGGGGCCGGGTAACCCCTACGAGCAGTACTTC.

The J gene is TRBJ2-3, the V gene TRBV28; weak D call: TRBD2 (5 bases). Germline V gene sequence: CDR1 MDHEN, CDR2 SYDVKM. The CDR3 is made up of 15 amino acids. The V end lost 5 bases, the J end lost 4 bases, and 16 bases lay between the germline ends. The CDR3 nucleotides are TGTGCCAGCAGTCCTACTAGTTCCTCGCCAGATACGCAGTATTTT. Its translation is CASSPTSSSPDTQYF. Complete variable domain (other parts from reference TRBV28 and TRBJ2-3): DVKVTQSSRYLVKRTGEKVFLECVQDMDHENMFWYRQDPGLGLRLIYFSYDVKMKEKGDIPEGYSVSREKKERFSLILESASTNQTSMYLCASSPTSSSPDTQYFGPGTRLTVL.